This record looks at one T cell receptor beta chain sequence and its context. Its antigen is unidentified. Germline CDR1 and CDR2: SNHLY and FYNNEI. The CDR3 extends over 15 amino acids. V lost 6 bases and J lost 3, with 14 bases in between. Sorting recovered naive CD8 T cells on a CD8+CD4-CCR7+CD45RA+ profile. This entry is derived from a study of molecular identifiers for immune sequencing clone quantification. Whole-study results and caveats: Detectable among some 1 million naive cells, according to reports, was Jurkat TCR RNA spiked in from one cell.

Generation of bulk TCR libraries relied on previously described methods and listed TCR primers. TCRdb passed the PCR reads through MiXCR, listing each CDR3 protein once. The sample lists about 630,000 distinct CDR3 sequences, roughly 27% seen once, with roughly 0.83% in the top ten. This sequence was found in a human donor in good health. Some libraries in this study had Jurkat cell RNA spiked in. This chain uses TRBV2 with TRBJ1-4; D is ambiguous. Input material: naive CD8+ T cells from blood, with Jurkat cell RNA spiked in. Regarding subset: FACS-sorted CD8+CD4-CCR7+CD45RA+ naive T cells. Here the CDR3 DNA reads TGTGCCAGCAGGGATCATGAGGGTTCTAATGAAAAACTGTTTTTT. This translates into CASRDHEGSNEKLFF. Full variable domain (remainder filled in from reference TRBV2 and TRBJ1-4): EPEVTQTPSHQVTQMGQEVILRCVPISNHLYFYWYRQILGQKVEFLVSFYNNEISEKSEIFDDQFSVERPDGSNFTLKIRSTKLEDSAMYFCASRDHEGSNEKLFFGSGTQLSVL.